Given below is one T cell receptor beta chain in context. What this receptor recognizes is not known. Qualities for individual bases were not recorded, and no much larger clone is one base off. What this sample's time point label stands for: baseline before oral tofacitinib. Lesional scalp punch biopsies and peripheral blood were collected from alopecia areata patients. PBMCs were isolated by density centrifugation and stained for CD3, CD4 and CD8, and CD4+ and CD8+ T cells were sorted on a FACSAria. The data were obtained in a study of CD8+ T cells in alopecia areata (dated by TCRdb to the late 2010s). In terms of the full investigation: The treated patients took part in an open-label pilot trial in which moderate-to-severe alopecia areata was treated with oral tofacitinib at 5 to 10 mg twice daily. Tofacitinib was administered for 6 to 18 months, and 6 months of follow-up off drug were then conducted to assess delayed response and recurrence. High-throughput TCRbeta sequencing was used to examine T cell clonal expansion in alopecia areata in both the C3H/HeJ mouse model and human patients. Scalp tissue and sorted CD4+ and CD8+ peripheral blood T cells from patchy and totalis/universalis alopecia areata patients and from healthy controls were covered by human TCRbeta sequencing. Biopsies were taken from tofacitinib-treated patients at baseline and at 4 and 24 weeks of treatment, and a later scalp biopsy was taken in several of the tofacitinib-treated patients. Scalp clonality was compared among normal scalp (n=4), patchy alopecia areata scalp (n=8), and alopecia totalis/universalis scalp (n=8). The RNA source kit depended on sample type: the PAXgene miRNA kit for fixed scalp, the miRNeasy kit for PBMCs, and the RNeasy kit for mouse skin. TCRbeta CDR3 regions were amplified by immunoSEQ multiplex PCR using 35 Vbeta forward and 13 Jbeta reverse primers.

General conclusions and limits of the study: Unlike mouse skin, where gammadelta T cells dominate, normal human skin contains resident alphabeta T cells that get sequenced too, which complicates analysis of the scalp TCR repertoire. Lesional scalp, especially in alopecia totalis/universalis, showed higher clonality and more expanded CD8+ clones than normal scalp, suggesting antigenic drive. TCR sequences shared between patients were less clear than in mice, possibly partly because of HLA diversity in the patient population.

Trimming takes 1 base from V and 3 bases from J, and the germline ends sit 13 bases apart. The germline V gene supplies CDR1 MGHRA and CDR2 YSYEKL. Taken from cysteine to phenylalanine, the CDR3 has 15 residues. The CDR3 DNA has 45 bases and is translated from base 1. The receptor library was made with the immunoSEQ multiplex PCR assay. RNA was extracted from all samples and reverse transcribed into cDNA, which served as template for TCR sequencing. First-strand cDNA was synthesized with SuperScript III using a 2:1 mix of oligo-dT and random hexamers. A synthetic immune receptor repertoire was used to measure amplification bias, and any remaining bias was corrected computationally. The authors processed their data as follows. After raw reads were preprocessed to remove errors, the CDR3 was defined following IMGT conventions as running from the conserved cysteine to phenylalanine. Clonality was calculated as 1 minus Shannon entropy normalized by log2 of the number of productive unique TCRs. CD4 or CD8 identity of scalp clones was inferred by cross-referencing scalp TCRbeta sequences with sorted blood CD4 and CD8 repertoires. The source is immuneACCESS, and TCRdb retained only in-frame sequences with V and J called. Part of the clones is not carried over; for the studies checked, unresolved V genes explain less than half of this, and the remainder is unexplained. That table supplies the V and J calls and clone size; D and trimming were determined from the DNA. This sample gives more than 200,000 clones in total; less than 80% of them show up just once. Around 1.2% of the sample rests with the top ten.

Sequences were derived from CD4+ T cells sorted from blood, sampled at week 0. The chain joins TRBV4-1 to TRBJ2-7; TRBD2 is a weak D gene call, 5 bases matching. This TCR was sampled from a human donor with alopecia areata. The CDR3 sequence is CASSQADLQGYEQYF. The sequenced DNA is TGCGCCAGCAGCCAAGCGGACTTACAAGGCTACGAGCAGTACTTC.